This is a list of T cell receptor beta chains from one sample in a study of CD8 T cells in Susac syndrome. TCRdb analysed the immunoSEQ multiplex PCR reads with MiXCR anew, one entry per CDR3 protein. The data show some 68,000 distinct CDR3 sequences, approximately 93% seen once. Input material: CD4+ T cells from PBMCs. The origin of the receptors is a human donor with Susac syndrome. CDR3s include the opening cysteine and the closing phenylalanine or tryptophan. The order of the fields is clone size, J gene, D gene, CDR3 length, V gene, CDR3 DNA, CDR3 protein. D genes are given only for firm matches. Only some rows state a clone size, as once, few, many or a class for expanded clones.

clone size: NA; J gene: TRBJ2-5; D gene: TRBD2; CDR3 length: 15; V gene: TRBV29-1; CDR3 DNA: TGCAGCGTTGACGCGGGCGGGGGGGCGGTGGAGACCCAGTACTTC; CDR3 protein: CSVDAGGGAVETQYF
clone size: once; J gene: TRBJ2-4; D gene: TRBD1; CDR3 length: 16; V gene: TRBV7-2; CDR3 DNA: TGTGCCAGCAGCTCCGAAGGACAGGGGGCCAAAAACATTCAGTACTTC; CDR3 protein: CASSSEGQGAKNIQYF
clone size: NA; J gene: TRBJ1-2; D gene: TRBD1; CDR3 length: 15; V gene: TRBV20-1; CDR3 DNA: TGCAGTGCTAGAGATCAGGACAGGATGGGCTATGGCTACACCTTC; CDR3 protein: CSARDQDRMGYGYTF
clone size: few; J gene: TRBJ2-2; D gene: NA; CDR3 length: 14; V gene: TRBV6-4; CDR3 DNA: TGTGCCAGCAGTATCGAGGATCGGGCCGGGGAGCTGTTTTTT; CDR3 protein: CASSIEDRAGELFF
clone size: NA; J gene: TRBJ1-5; D gene: TRBD1; CDR3 length: 15; V gene: TRBV13; CDR3 DNA: TGTGCCAGCAGCTCGATCCGGGACAGGGATCAGCCCCAGCATTTT; CDR3 protein: CASSSIRDRDQPQHF
clone size: once; J gene: TRBJ1-1; D gene: TRBD1; CDR3 length: 14; V gene: TRBV10-3; CDR3 DNA: TGTGCCATCAGTGGGACAGGGGCAAACACTGAAGCTTTCTTT; CDR3 protein: CAISGTGANTEAFF
clone size: few; J gene: TRBJ1-2; D gene: NA; CDR3 length: 13; V gene: TRBV27; CDR3 DNA: TGTGCCAGCAGTTTGGGGCGAGACTATGGCTACACCTTC; CDR3 protein: CASSLGRDYGYTF
clone size: NA; J gene: TRBJ1-5; D gene: NA; CDR3 length: 12; V gene: TRBV29-1; CDR3 DNA: TGCAGCGTTGGTACGGAAAATCAGCCCCAGCATTTT; CDR3 protein: CSVGTENQPQHF
clone size: NA; J gene: TRBJ2-5; D gene: NA; CDR3 length: 15; V gene: TRBV5-1; CDR3 DNA: TGCGCCAGCAGCGCTGGCCACTTGGGCCAAGAGACCCAGTACTTC; CDR3 protein: CASSAGHLGQETQYF
clone size: NA; J gene: TRBJ2-6; D gene: NA; CDR3 length: 18; V gene: TRBV7-9; CDR3 DNA: TGTGCCAGCAGCTTAGCTTCAGGGGCCTCCTCTGGGGCCAACGTCCTGACTTTC; CDR3 protein: CASSLASGASSGANVLTF
clone size: NA; J gene: TRBJ1-6; D gene: NA; CDR3 length: 19; V gene: TRBV9; CDR3 DNA: TGTGCCAGCAGCGTAGCCAGGGGAGGGCCTAGCTCCTATAATTCACCCCTCCACTTT; CDR3 protein: CASSVARGGPSSYNSPLHF
clone size: NA; J gene: TRBJ2-7; D gene: NA; CDR3 length: 13; V gene: TRBV20-1; CDR3 DNA: TGCAGTGCTATAGGCGAAACCACCTACGAGCAGTACTTC; CDR3 protein: CSAIGETTYEQYF
clone size: NA; J gene: TRBJ2-7; D gene: NA; CDR3 length: 14; V gene: TRBV30; CDR3 DNA: TGTGCCTGGAGTAGCCAGAGGTATTCCTACGAGCAGTACTTC; CDR3 protein: CAWSSQRYSYEQYF
clone size: NA; J gene: TRBJ2-2; D gene: TRBD1; CDR3 length: 16; V gene: TRBV29-1; CDR3 DNA: TGCAGCGGCCGGCGGACAGGCGTCGCGAACACCGGGGAGCTGTTTTTT; CDR3 protein: CSGRRTGVANTGELFF
clone size: NA; J gene: TRBJ1-1; D gene: NA; CDR3 length: 10; V gene: TRBV6-6; CDR3 DNA: TGTGCCTTAGGGGACACTGAAGCTTTCTTT; CDR3 protein: CALGDTEAFF
clone size: NA; J gene: TRBJ2-3; D gene: NA; CDR3 length: 17; V gene: TRBV15; CDR3 DNA: TGTGCCACCAGCAGAGAGGGTAGCGGTGAATATGGAGATACGCAGTATTTT; CDR3 protein: CATSREGSGEYGDTQYF
clone size: NA; J gene: TRBJ2-7; D gene: TRBD1; CDR3 length: 14; V gene: TRBV20-1; CDR3 DNA: TGCAGTGGACTTGGGACAGGGGTTCTCTACGAGCAGTACTTC; CDR3 protein: CSGLGTGVLYEQYF
clone size: NA; J gene: TRBJ2-3; D gene: TRBD1; CDR3 length: 12; V gene: TRBV6-1; CDR3 DNA: TGTGCCAGCACCACGACAGGGGATACGCAGTATTTT; CDR3 protein: CASTTTGDTQYF
clone size: NA; J gene: TRBJ2-3; D gene: NA; CDR3 length: 13; V gene: TRBV28; CDR3 DNA: TGTGCCGGCGGGTCCCAGAATGGGGATACGCAGTATTTT; CDR3 protein: CAGGSQNGDTQYF
clone size: NA; J gene: TRBJ1-4; D gene: NA; CDR3 length: 14; V gene: TRBV28; CDR3 DNA: TGTGCCAGCACCACCACGGGAGGTATTGAAAAACTGTTTTTT; CDR3 protein: CASTTTGGIEKLFF
clone size: NA; J gene: TRBJ2-7; D gene: TRBD1; CDR3 length: 15; V gene: TRBV18; CDR3 DNA: TGTGCCAGCTCACCCCGGACAGGTGGCGCCTACGAGCAGTACTTC; CDR3 protein: CASSPRTGGAYEQYF
clone size: NA; J gene: TRBJ2-5; D gene: NA; CDR3 length: 13; V gene: TRBV18; CDR3 DNA: TGTGCCAGCTCACCAGGGGCGCAAGAGACCCAGTACTTC; CDR3 protein: CASSPGAQETQYF
clone size: NA; J gene: TRBJ2-1; D gene: TRBD2; CDR3 length: 18; V gene: TRBV6-5; CDR3 DNA: TGTGCCAGCAGTTACTCGATGTTCCCAGCGGGGTATGACAATGAGCAGTTCTTC; CDR3 protein: CASSYSMFPAGYDNEQFF
clone size: NA; J gene: TRBJ2-4; D gene: NA; CDR3 length: 15; V gene: TRBV27; CDR3 DNA: TGTGCCAGCAGTCTTCTCGTTGGGGGGAAAAACATTCAGTACTTC; CDR3 protein: CASSLLVGGKNIQYF
clone size: NA; J gene: TRBJ1-4; D gene: NA; CDR3 length: 18; V gene: TRBV7-3; CDR3 DNA: TGTGCCAGCAGTCCACGGGGGGTAGAGCTCGCAACTAATGAAAAACTGTTTTTT; CDR3 protein: CASSPRGVELATNEKLFF
clone size: NA; J gene: TRBJ2-2; D gene: TRBD2; CDR3 length: 17; V gene: TRBV9; CDR3 DNA: TGTGCCAGCAGCCGCAGCGGGGGGGCGTTGAACACCGGGGAGCTGTTTTTT; CDR3 protein: CASSRSGGALNTGELFF
clone size: NA; J gene: TRBJ2-7; D gene: NA; CDR3 length: 14; V gene: TRBV20-1; CDR3 DNA: TGCAGTGCTACTGGCCCCGGGACACCCTACGAGCAGTACTTC; CDR3 protein: CSATGPGTPYEQYF
clone size: NA; J gene: TRBJ1-3; D gene: TRBD1; CDR3 length: 15; V gene: TRBV28; CDR3 DNA: TGTGCCAGCAGTTCGACAGGGATCTCTGGAAACACCATATATTTT; CDR3 protein: CASSSTGISGNTIYF
clone size: NA; J gene: TRBJ1-1; D gene: TRBD1; CDR3 length: 14; V gene: TRBV14; CDR3 DNA: TGTGCCAGCAGCTACTACAGGGGGAACACTGAAGCTTTCTTT; CDR3 protein: CASSYYRGNTEAFF
clone size: NA; J gene: TRBJ2-5; D gene: TRBD1; CDR3 length: 15; V gene: TRBV5-1; CDR3 DNA: TGCGCCAGCAGCTTGTCCGGGACAGACCAAGAGACCCAGTACTTC; CDR3 protein: CASSLSGTDQETQYF
clone size: NA; J gene: TRBJ1-5; D gene: NA; CDR3 length: 13; V gene: TRBV7-2; CDR3 DNA: TGTGCCAGCAGCTCGGAAGGCAATCAGCCCCAGCATTTT; CDR3 protein: CASSSEGNQPQHF
clone size: NA; J gene: TRBJ1-4; D gene: NA; CDR3 length: 11; V gene: TRBV28; CDR3 DNA: TGTGCCAGCTTAGACGGTGAAAAACTGTTTTTT; CDR3 protein: CASLDGEKLFF
clone size: NA; J gene: TRBJ2-7; D gene: NA; CDR3 length: 15; V gene: TRBV7-9; CDR3 DNA: TGTGCCAGCAGCCTCCGGACACAAACAGGGCTCGAGCAGTACTTC; CDR3 protein: CASSLRTQTGLEQYF
clone size: NA; J gene: TRBJ1-1; D gene: NA; CDR3 length: 14; V gene: TRBV5-1; CDR3 DNA: TGCGCCAGCAGCTTGGAGGACACAAACACTGAAGCTTTCTTT; CDR3 protein: CASSLEDTNTEAFF
clone size: NA; J gene: TRBJ1-4; D gene: NA; CDR3 length: 13; V gene: TRBV5-1; CDR3 DNA: TGCGCCAGCAGCTTCACCAGTGGCGAAAAACTGTTTTTT; CDR3 protein: CASSFTSGEKLFF
clone size: NA; J gene: TRBJ1-5; D gene: NA; CDR3 length: 12; V gene: TRBV2; CDR3 DNA: TGTGCCAGCAGTTTACTCACTCAGCCCCAGCATTTT; CDR3 protein: CASSLLTQPQHF
clone size: NA; J gene: TRBJ2-1; D gene: TRBD2; CDR3 length: 16; V gene: TRBV3-1; CDR3 DNA: TGTGCCAGCAGCCCCCCGGGACTAGCGAGCTACAATGAGCAGTTCTTC; CDR3 protein: CASSPPGLASYNEQFF
clone size: NA; J gene: TRBJ2-2; D gene: TRBD1; CDR3 length: 17; V gene: TRBV2; CDR3 DNA: TGTGCCAGCAGTAAGGACAGGGGCCATACGAACACCGGGGAGCTGTTTTTT; CDR3 protein: CASSKDRGHTNTGELFF
clone size: NA; J gene: TRBJ2-3; D gene: TRBD2; CDR3 length: 16; V gene: TRBV27; CDR3 DNA: TGTGCCAGCAGCCGTGAACTAGCGGGGGACACAGATACGCAGTATTTT; CDR3 protein: CASSRELAGDTDTQYF
clone size: NA; J gene: TRBJ2-3; D gene: NA; CDR3 length: 16; V gene: TRBV21-1; CDR3 DNA: TGTGCCAGCAGCAGCGACAAGTGGGATACCACAGATACGCAGTATTTT; CDR3 protein: CASSSDKWDTTDTQYF
clone size: NA; J gene: TRBJ2-1; D gene: NA; CDR3 length: 13; V gene: TRBV7-2; CDR3 DNA: TGTGCCAGCAGCTTAGGCGCTCCGACGGAGCAGTTCTTC; CDR3 protein: CASSLGAPTEQFF
clone size: NA; J gene: TRBJ2-5; D gene: TRBD1; CDR3 length: 15; V gene: TRBV5-1; CDR3 DNA: TGCGCCAGCAGCCCAAGACAGGGTTGGATAGAGACCCAGTACTTC; CDR3 protein: CASSPRQGWIETQYF
clone size: NA; J gene: TRBJ2-7; D gene: TRBD1; CDR3 length: 15; V gene: TRBV7-2; CDR3 DNA: TGTGCCAGCAGCTTAGGAAGGGGGCTGGGGATCGAGCAGTACTTC; CDR3 protein: CASSLGRGLGIEQYF
clone size: NA; J gene: TRBJ1-5; D gene: NA; CDR3 length: 14; V gene: TRBV18; CDR3 DNA: TGTGCCAGCTCCCTCAGGGAAGCTAATCAGCCCCAGCATTTT; CDR3 protein: CASSLREANQPQHF
clone size: NA; J gene: TRBJ2-3; D gene: TRBD2; CDR3 length: 14; V gene: TRBV7-2; CDR3 DNA: TGTGCCAGCAGCTTTAGGCGGGGGGAAGATACGCAGTATTTT; CDR3 protein: CASSFRRGEDTQYF
clone size: NA; J gene: TRBJ1-5; D gene: NA; CDR3 length: 15; V gene: TRBV6-2/TRBV6-3; CDR3 DNA: TGTGCCAGCAGCAGCCAAATCTTCCTGAATCAGCCCCAGCATTTT; CDR3 protein: CASSSQIFLNQPQHF
clone size: NA; J gene: TRBJ2-1; D gene: TRBD2; CDR3 length: 19; V gene: TRBV9; CDR3 DNA: TGTGCCAGCAGCGTAGCTGTGGCGGGGGGTAGGGGTTCCTACAATGAGCAGTTCTTC; CDR3 protein: CASSVAVAGGRGSYNEQFF
clone size: NA; J gene: TRBJ2-7; D gene: NA; CDR3 length: 14; V gene: TRBV28; CDR3 DNA: TGTGCCAGCAGTTTTCACCAGGGGGGGTACGAGCAGTACTTC; CDR3 protein: CASSFHQGGYEQYF
clone size: NA; J gene: TRBJ1-1; D gene: NA; CDR3 length: 12; V gene: TRBV6-5; CDR3 DNA: TGTGCCAGCACCACTGGGGGGGTTGAAGCTTTCTTT; CDR3 protein: CASTTGGVEAFF
clone size: NA; J gene: TRBJ2-2; D gene: NA; CDR3 length: 15; V gene: TRBV7-2; CDR3 DNA: TGTGCCAGCAGATACTGGGGGAGTACCACCGGGGAGCTGTTTTTT; CDR3 protein: CASRYWGSTTGELFF
clone size: NA; J gene: TRBJ2-3; D gene: NA; CDR3 length: 11; V gene: TRBV20-1; CDR3 DNA: TGCAGTGCTGGGAGAAAGGATACGCAGTATTTT; CDR3 protein: CSAGRKDTQYF
clone size: few; J gene: TRBJ2-7; D gene: NA; CDR3 length: 12; V gene: TRBV19; CDR3 DNA: TGTGCCAGTAGTATTTCGGATTACGAGCAGTACTTC; CDR3 protein: CASSISDYEQYF
clone size: NA; J gene: TRBJ1-1; D gene: NA; CDR3 length: 14; V gene: TRBV20-1; CDR3 DNA: TGCAGTGCTAGGGCTGGTAGGGGGGAGACTGAAGCTTTCTTT; CDR3 protein: CSARAGRGETEAFF